The present entry profiles one TCR beta chain with its context. As yet, its antigen is unknown. The observed sequence ends 3 residues before the CDR3 terminus, with the missing tail filled in from the germline J gene. This sample was included in a study of T cells in women clearing cervical HPV infection. Study as a whole: Donors had HPV16-related CIN3 or worse; 2 had invasive cancer. With HLA typing for only a few women, HLA confounding remains possible.

Germline CDR1 SNHLY, CDR2 FYNNEI. The CDR3 has 14 amino acids. General study points: Unknown T-cell numbers per sample may underlie the richness differences.

TCRdb keeps only in-frame clones here, not all; method: immunoSEQ multiplex PCR. The listing contains tens of thousands of clones. The clonotype originates from a woman between 18 and 69 years old with a cervical HPV16 infection that either progressed to CIN3+ or cleared (not recorded which). The rearrangement joins TRBV2 to TRBJ2-2; D remains ambiguous. Material for sequencing was blood buffy coat. Here the CDR3 reads CASSENRVSEKLFF. The CDR3 bases that were read are TGTGCCAGCAGTGAAAACCGGGTCTCCGAAAAG.